These 15 T cell receptor beta chains were sequenced from one sample in a study of OX40 agonist ivuxolimab in advanced cancers. Here immunoSEQ multiplex PCR was the method, and the copy in TCRdb shows in-frame clones only, minus some. The sample consists of 110,000 or so clones, 85% to 95% of them appearing once. Source: CD4+ or CD8+ T cells sorted from blood, taken in a trial of the OX40 agonist ivuxolimab. Every receptor here comes from an adult with an advanced solid tumor such as melanoma, head and neck, liver or kidney cancer.

This sequence joins TRBV30 and TRBJ2-5; maybe TRBD1 (6 bases). The CDR3 covers 13 residues. Trimming left V 8 bases short and J 5 bases short, with 18 bases between. CDR1 is GTSNPN and CDR2 is SVGIG in the germline V gene (reference sequence). The CDR3 nucleotides read TGTGCCATTCAGGACAGTTCGGCCGAGACCCAGTACTTC. Encoded protein: CAIQDSSAETQYF.

The chain is built from TRBV6-1 and TRBJ1-5; no clear D gene. The CDR3 loop spans 14 amino acids. Trimming stripped 10 bases from V and 5 bases from J, with 18 bases between. From germline, CDR1 is MNHNS and CDR2 SASEGT. The DNA of the CDR3 is TGTGCCATCACTCCCCAGGTTGGGGATCAGCCCCAGCATTTT. Protein: CAITPQVGDQPQHF.

The genes are TRBV6-5 and TRBJ2-5; the match to TRBD1 covers 7 bases. This CDR3 is built from 14 residues. CDR1 is MNHEY, CDR2 SVGAGI, per germline. Trimming took 6 bases from V and 4 from J; bases not matched to a gene: 8. As DNA, the CDR3 is TGTGCCAGCAGGGGGAGCTGGACAGGAGAGACCCAGTACTTC. It codes for CASRGSWTGETQYF.

The chain couples TRBV28 to TRBJ2-5; possible D gene TRBD1, 6 bases. The germline V gene has CDR1 MDHEN and CDR2 SYDVKM. The CDR3 extends over 15 amino acids. The V and J ends lost 5 bases and 1 base respectively, with 14 bases between them. CDR3 coding DNA: TGTGCCAGCAGTCAAAACCGCAGGGGCCAAGAGACCCAGTACTTC. It is translated as CASSQNRRGQETQYF.

In DNA, the CDR3 is TGCGCCAGCAGTGGAGTGAACACCGGGGAGCTGTTTTTT. It encodes CASSGVNTGELFF. This sequence joins TRBV10-1 and TRBJ2-2; D is unclear. V gave up 4 bases and J gave up 1 base, with 4 bases separating them. There are 13 residues in the CDR3. Germline values: CDR1 WNHNN, CDR2 SYGVQD (reference sequence).

The rearrangement uses TRBV30 and TRBJ2-1; TRBD1 agrees at 10 bases. Trimming at V came to 4 bases and at J to 13 bases, leaving 16 bases not matched to a gene. The CDR3 is 15 amino acids. Germline V CDR1 and CDR2: GTSNPN, SVGIG (reference sequence). The CDR3 sequence is CAWTYGQGVTRPQFF. The CDR3 region has the DNA TGTGCCTGGACGTACGGACAGGGGGTTACACGGCCCCAGTTCTTC.

The chain couples TRBV7-3 to TRBJ2-3, with D possibly being TRBD2 (6 bases). This CDR3 contains 14 residues. Trimming removed 3 bases at V and 2 bases at J, with 9 bases between. The V gene's germline CDR1 is SGHTA and CDR2 FQGTGA. CDR3 sequence reads: CASSLDYSTDTQYF. The DNA for the CDR3 is TGTGCCAGCAGCTTGGACTATTCCACAGATACGCAGTATTTT.

The chain has TRBV11-3 and TRBJ2-7; no reliable D call. The CDR3 contains 14 residues. V lost 0 bases and J 0 bases, leaving 6 bases between the germline ends. Germline V gene data show CDR1 as SGHNT and CDR2 as YENEEA. The CDR3 nucleotides are TGTGCCAGCAGCTTAGATTACAGCTCCTACGAGCAGTACTTC. Protein: CASSLDYSSYEQYF.

This clone has just one count. V and J are TRBV7-9 and TRBJ2-2; D might be TRBD2 (5 bases). The CDR3 contains 15 residues. The germline CDR1 and CDR2 sequences are SEHNR and FQNEAQ (reference sequence). V was pared by 6 bases and J by 4 bases, with 15 bases between. The CDR3 is CASSSRPEGTGELFF. The CDR3 DNA reads as TGTGCCAGCAGTTCGCGCCCCGAGGGCACCGGGGAGCTGTTTTTT.

The chain is built from TRBV30 and TRBJ2-5, with 7 bases fitting TRBD2. V was pared by 5 bases and J by 2 bases, with 8 bases of the junction left unmatched. In germline, CDR1 is GTSNPN, CDR2 SVGIG (reference sequence). The CDR3 totals 14 residues. This CDR3 reads CAWSTWGGQETQYF. CDR3 nucleotides: TGTGCCTGGTCAACCTGGGGGGGTCAAGAGACCCAGTACTTC.

This clone has a handful of counts. The rearrangement uses TRBV2 and TRBJ1-2; tentative D call: TRBD1 (6 bases). CDR1 SNHLY and CDR2 FYNNEI come from the germline V gene. The CDR3 contains 11 residues. V was shortened by 6 bases and J by 7 bases, with 9 bases between the two germline ends. The CDR3 DNA follows: TGTGCCAGCAGCAGGGACACTGGCTACACCTTC. Translation: CASSRDTGYTF.

The chain combines TRBV15 with TRBJ1-6; perhaps TRBD1 as D (6 bases). The CDR3 consists of 17 residues. The V gene's germline CDR1 is LNHNV and CDR2 YYDKDF (reference sequence). V dropped 0 bases and J dropped 8 bases, with 17 bases sitting between them. CDR3 sequence: CATSRDPPGAVDSPLHF. The DNA of the CDR3 is TGTGCCACCAGCAGAGATCCCCCAGGGGCGGTTGATTCACCCCTCCACTTT.

V usage is TRBV19 and J usage is TRBJ1-4; D uncertain. The V gene lost 2 bases and the J gene lost 8 bases, with 18 bases spanning the gap. Per the germline V gene, CDR1 is LNHDA and CDR2 is SQIVND (reference sequence). The CDR3 contains 16 residues. This chain's CDR3 is CASSIPTGIRREKLFF. In DNA, the CDR3 is TGTGCCAGTAGTATACCGACCGGGATCCGGCGGGAAAAACTGTTTTTT. Together with reference TRBV19 and TRBJ1-4, the CDR3 gives the full variable domain: DGGITQSPKYLFRKEGQNVTLSCEQNLNHDAMYWYRQDPGQGLRLIYYSQIVNDFQKGDIAEGYSVSREKKESFPLTVTSAQKNPTAFYLCASSIPTGIRREKLFFGSGTQLSVL.

The chain has TRBV15 and TRBJ2-3; the D gene is possibly TRBD2 (6 bases). This CDR3 has 16 amino acids. Germline V gene lookup returns CDR1 LNHNV and CDR2 YYDKDF (reference sequence). Trimming left V 4 bases short and J 4 bases short, with 18 bases between. CDR3 DNA sequence: TGTGCCACCAGCACGGCGGAGGGTCGGGTTGCAGATACGCAGTATTTT. It encodes CATSTAEGRVADTQYF.

This clone was counted once. The DNA of the CDR3 is TGTGCCAGTAGTATAGGGACAGGGGCGAATACGCAGTATTTT. Translation gives CASSIGTGANTQYF. The gene calls are TRBV19 and TRBJ2-3; 9 bases fit TRBD1. V was pared by 1 base and J by 7 bases, with 3 bases of the junction left unmatched. The V gene's germline CDR1 is LNHDA and CDR2 SQIVND (reference sequence). The CDR3 covers 14 residues.